This T cell receptor beta chain was captured in a study of blood T cells in healthy people across ages. Through a sample-barcoded 5' primer and a J-beta primer mix, a second PCR was run for roughly 6 to 11 cycles. TCRdb reprocessed the 5' RACE reads via MiXCR and lists one record per CDR3 protein. The sample has hundreds of thousands of distinct CDR3 sequences; 25% are singletons. The junction had 6 bases not matched to a gene; V was cut back by 0 bases and J by 6 bases. This CDR3 region has 15 residues. Germline V CDR1 and CDR2: SQVTM, ANQGSEA. These data were also reused for a study on T cells of mothers and their children. From that study: Per 15 ul, 1.5 ug of RNA was used, with all extracted RNA going into cDNA synthesis. A primer called M1S, used in the second PCR, added sample barcodes and 2-4 random nucleotides.

The chain employs TRBV29-1 and TRBJ2-1; 9 bases align to TRBD2. Material for sequencing was blood. This clonotype was obtained from a boy aged 5-17 years in good health. The CDR3 is CSVEDSGRNRNEQFF. The CDR3 DNA reads as TGCAGCGTTGAAGATAGCGGGAGAAATCGCAATGAGCAGTTCTTC.